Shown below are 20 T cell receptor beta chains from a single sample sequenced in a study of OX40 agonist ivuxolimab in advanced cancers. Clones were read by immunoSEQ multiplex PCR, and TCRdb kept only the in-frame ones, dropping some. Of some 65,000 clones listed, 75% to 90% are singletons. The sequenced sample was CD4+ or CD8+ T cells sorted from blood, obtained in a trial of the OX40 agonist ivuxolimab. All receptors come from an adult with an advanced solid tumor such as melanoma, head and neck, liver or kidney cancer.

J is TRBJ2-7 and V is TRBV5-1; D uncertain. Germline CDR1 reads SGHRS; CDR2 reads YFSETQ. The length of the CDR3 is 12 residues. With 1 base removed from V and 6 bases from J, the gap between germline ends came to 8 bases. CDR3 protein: CASSLIGGEQYF. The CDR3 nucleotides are TGCGCCAGCAGCTTGATAGGTGGCGAGCAGTACTTC.

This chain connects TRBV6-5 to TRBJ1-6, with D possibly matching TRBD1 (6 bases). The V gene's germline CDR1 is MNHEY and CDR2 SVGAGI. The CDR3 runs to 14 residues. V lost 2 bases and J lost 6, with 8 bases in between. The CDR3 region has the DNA TGTGCCAGCAGTTACCTGGACAGTAATTCACCCCTCCACTTT. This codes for CASSYLDSNSPLHF.

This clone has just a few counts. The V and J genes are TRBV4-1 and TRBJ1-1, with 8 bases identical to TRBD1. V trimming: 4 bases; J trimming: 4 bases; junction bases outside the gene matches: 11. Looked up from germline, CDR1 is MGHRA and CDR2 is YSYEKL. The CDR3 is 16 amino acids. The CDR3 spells CASSRGWGQEGTEAFF. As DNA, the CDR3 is TGCGCCAGCAGCCGGGGGTGGGGACAGGAGGGCACTGAAGCTTTCTTT.

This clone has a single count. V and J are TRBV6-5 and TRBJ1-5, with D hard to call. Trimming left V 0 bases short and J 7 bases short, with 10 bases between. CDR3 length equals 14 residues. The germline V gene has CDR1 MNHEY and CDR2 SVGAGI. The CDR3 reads CASSYSGLSQPQHF. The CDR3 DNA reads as TGTGCCAGCAGTTACTCGGGTCTCTCACAGCCCCAGCATTTT.

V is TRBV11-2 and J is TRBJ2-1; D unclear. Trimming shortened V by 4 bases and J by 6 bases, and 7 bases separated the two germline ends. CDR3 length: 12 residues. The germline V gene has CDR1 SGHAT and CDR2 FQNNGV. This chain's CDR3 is CASSSLSNEQFF. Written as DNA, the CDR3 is TGTGCCAGCAGCTCATTGTCCAATGAGCAGTTCTTC.

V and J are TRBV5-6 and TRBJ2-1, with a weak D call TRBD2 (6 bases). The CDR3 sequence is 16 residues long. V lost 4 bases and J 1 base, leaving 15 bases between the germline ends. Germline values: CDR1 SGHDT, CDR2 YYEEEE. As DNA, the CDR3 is TGTGCCAGCAGCAGAAGATTCGGGGGATCCTACAATGAGCAGTTCTTC. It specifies CASSRRFGGSYNEQFF.

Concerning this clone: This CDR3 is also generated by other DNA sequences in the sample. The CDR3 DNA is TGTGCCAGCAGTGACAGGAGCTATGGCTACACCTTC. Translation: CASSDRSYGYTF. The rearrangement links TRBV6-1 to TRBJ1-2; unclear D gene. The CDR3 runs to 12 residues. Trimming removed 3 bases from V and 4 bases from J, with 6 bases in between. Germline assignment: CDR1 MNHNS and CDR2 SASEGT.

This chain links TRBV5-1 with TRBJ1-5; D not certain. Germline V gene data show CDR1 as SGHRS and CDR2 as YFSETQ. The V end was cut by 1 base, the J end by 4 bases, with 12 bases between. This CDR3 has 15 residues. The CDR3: CASSLLDIGNQPQHF. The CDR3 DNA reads TGCGCCAGCAGCTTGCTAGATATAGGGAATCAGCCCCAGCATTTT.

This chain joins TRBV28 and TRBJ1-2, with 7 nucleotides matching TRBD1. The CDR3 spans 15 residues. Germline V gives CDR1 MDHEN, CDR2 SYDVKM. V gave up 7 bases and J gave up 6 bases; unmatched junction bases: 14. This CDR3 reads CASTLFSRGQDGYTF. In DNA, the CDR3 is TGTGCCAGCACCCTCTTTAGTAGGGGGCAGGATGGCTACACCTTC.

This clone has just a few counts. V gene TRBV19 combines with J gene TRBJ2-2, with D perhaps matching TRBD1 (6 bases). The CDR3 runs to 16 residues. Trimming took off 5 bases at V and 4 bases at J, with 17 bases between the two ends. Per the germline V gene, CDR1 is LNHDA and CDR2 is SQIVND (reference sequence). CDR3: CASSLLRGSSTGELFF. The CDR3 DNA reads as TGTGCCAGTAGTCTTTTAAGGGGGTCTTCCACCGGGGAGCTGTTTTTT. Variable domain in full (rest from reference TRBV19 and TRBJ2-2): DGGITQSPKYLFRKEGQNVTLSCEQNLNHDAMYWYRQDPGQGLRLIYYSQIVNDFQKGDIAEGYSVSREKKESFPLTVTSAQKNPTAFYLCASSLLRGSSTGELFFGEGSRLTVL.

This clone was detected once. The CDR3 protein is CASRGQGAVETQYF. In nucleotides, the CDR3 is TGTGCCAGCAGGGGACAGGGGGCCGTAGAGACCCAGTACTTC. J is TRBJ2-5 and V is TRBV28, with 12 bases fitting TRBD1. The trim removed 6 bases at V and 4 bases at J, leaving 3 bases unmatched. This CDR3 has 14 residues. Looked up from germline, CDR1 is MDHEN and CDR2 is SYDVKM. Full variable domain (rest looked up from reference TRBV28 and TRBJ2-5): DVKVTQSSRYLVKRTGEKVFLECVQDMDHENMFWYRQDPGLGLRLIYFSYDVKMKEKGDIPEGYSVSREKKERFSLILESASTNQTSMYLCASRGQGAVETQYFGPGTRLLVL.

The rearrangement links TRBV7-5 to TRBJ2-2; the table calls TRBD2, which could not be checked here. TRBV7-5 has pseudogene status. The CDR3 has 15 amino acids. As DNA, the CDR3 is TGTGCCAGCAGCCCAACACGGGTTAACACCGGGGAGCTGTTTTTT. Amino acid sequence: CASSPTRVNTGELFF.

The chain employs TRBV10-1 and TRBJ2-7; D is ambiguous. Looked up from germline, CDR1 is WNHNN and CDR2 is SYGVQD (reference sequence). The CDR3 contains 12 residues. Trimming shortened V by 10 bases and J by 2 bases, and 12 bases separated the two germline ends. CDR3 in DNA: TGCGCCACCGAGACGGCCGCCTACGAGCAGTACTTC. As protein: CATETAAYEQYF.

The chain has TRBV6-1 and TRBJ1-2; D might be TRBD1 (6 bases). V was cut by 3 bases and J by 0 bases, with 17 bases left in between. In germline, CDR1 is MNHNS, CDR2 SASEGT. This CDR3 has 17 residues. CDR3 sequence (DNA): TGTGCCAGCAGTGATCTGCTGCGGGGGGGGCCTAACTATGGCTACACCTTC. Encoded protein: CASSDLLRGGPNYGYTF.

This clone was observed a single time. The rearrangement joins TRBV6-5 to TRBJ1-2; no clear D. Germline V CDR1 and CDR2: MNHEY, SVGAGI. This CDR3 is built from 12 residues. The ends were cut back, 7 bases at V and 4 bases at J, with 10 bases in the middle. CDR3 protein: CASTLGGYGYTF. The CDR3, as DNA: TGTGCCAGCACCCTGGGAGGCTATGGCTACACCTTC.

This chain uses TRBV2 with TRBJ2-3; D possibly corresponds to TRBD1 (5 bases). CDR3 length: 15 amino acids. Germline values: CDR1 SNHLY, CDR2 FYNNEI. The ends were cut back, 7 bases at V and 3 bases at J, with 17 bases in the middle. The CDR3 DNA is TGTGCCAGCATTGGACAAAAAACAAAGACAGATACGCAGTATTTT. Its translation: CASIGQKTKTDTQYF.

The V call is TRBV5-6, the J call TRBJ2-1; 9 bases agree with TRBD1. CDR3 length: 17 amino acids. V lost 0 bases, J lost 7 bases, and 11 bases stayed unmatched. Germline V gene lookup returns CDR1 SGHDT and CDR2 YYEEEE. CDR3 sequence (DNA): TGTGCCAGCAGCTTGGAGGCCCGGACAGGGGTTTCGAATGAGCAGTTCTTC. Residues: CASSLEARTGVSNEQFF.

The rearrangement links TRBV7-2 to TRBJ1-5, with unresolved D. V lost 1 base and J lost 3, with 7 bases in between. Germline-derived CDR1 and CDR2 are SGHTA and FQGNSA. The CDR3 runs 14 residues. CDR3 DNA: TGTGCCAGCAGCTTAGTCGGCATCAATCAGCCCCAGCATTTT. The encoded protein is CASSLVGINQPQHF.

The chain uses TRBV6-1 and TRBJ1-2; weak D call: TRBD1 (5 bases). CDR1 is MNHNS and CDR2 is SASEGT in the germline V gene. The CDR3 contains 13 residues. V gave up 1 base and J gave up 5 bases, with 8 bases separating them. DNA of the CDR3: TGTGCCAGCAGTGAAGAGGCAGGGTATGGCTACACCTTC. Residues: CASSEEAGYGYTF.

CDR3 region: CASRADTRNTEAFF. For the CDR3, the DNA is TGTGCCAGTAGAGCGGATACTCGGAACACTGAAGCTTTCTTT. This chain connects TRBV19 to TRBJ1-1; D remains unclear. The CDR3 covers 14 residues. V shed 6 bases and J shed 1 base, with 12 bases lying between them. CDR1 LNHDA and CDR2 SQIVND come from the germline V gene (reference sequence).